A selection of T cell receptor beta chains follows, all from one sample in a study of blood T cell repertoires in COVID-19. Clones were sequenced by immunoSEQ multiplex PCR, and TCRdb holds only the in-frame ones, with some missing. The sample has some 360,000 clones; about 88% are singletons. Source material: PBMCs or T cells enriched from blood (not recorded which). Receptor source: a woman aged 25-40 years who had been exposed to COVID-19. Each CDR3 is given with its conserved first and last residue. D genes are given only for firm matches. Expanded clones are given a class, and other clones once, few, many or no size at all.

D	size	V	J	CDR3	DNA
.	.	TRBV9	TRBJ2-2	CASSAHGVLMNTGELFF	TGTGCCAGCAGCGCCCACGGGGTTCTCATGAACACCGGGGAGCTGTTTTTT
.	.	TRBV5-1	TRBJ2-3	CASSFRGASSDTQYF	TGCGCCAGCAGCTTCCGCGGGGCCTCCTCGGATACGCAGTATTTT
TRBD1	.	TRBV28	TRBJ1-3	CASREDGTGYPSGNTIYF	TGTGCCAGCAGGGAGGACGGGACAGGGTATCCATCTGGAAACACCATATATTTT
TRBD2	.	TRBV28	TRBJ2-2	CASSYWGGLSNTGELFF	TGTGCCAGCAGTTATTGGGGAGGGCTTTCTAACACCGGGGAGCTGTTTTTT
.	.	TRBV28	TRBJ1-3	CASHARNTIYF	TGTGCCTCCCATGCTCGGAACACCATATATTTT
TRBD1	.	TRBV12-3/TRBV12-4	TRBJ1-5	CASTGQVNQPQHF	TGTGCCAGCACCGGACAGGTAAATCAGCCCCAGCATTTT
TRBD1	.	TRBV25-1	TRBJ2-2	CASSEYSGTGTGELFF	TGTGCCAGCAGTGAATACTCCGGGACAGGCACCGGGGAGCTGTTTTTT
.	.	TRBV19	TRBJ1-1	CASSIWGDTEAFF	TGTGCCAGTAGTATTTGGGGGGACACTGAAGCTTTCTTT
TRBD1	.	TRBV6-2/TRBV6-3	TRBJ1-6	CASSARTGGAGDSPLHF	TGTGCCAGCAGTGCGAGGACAGGGGGCGCAGGTGATTCACCCCTCCACTTT
.	.	TRBV5-6	TRBJ2-5	CASSLAGGRRETQYF	TGTGCCAGCAGCTTGGCCGGGGGGCGCCGGGAGACCCAGTACTTC
TRBD1	.	TRBV2	TRBJ1-1	CASRQRTGGTTEAFF	TGTGCCAGCAGGCAACGGACAGGGGGTACCACTGAAGCTTTCTTT
.	.	TRBV6-1	TRBJ2-1	CASSERTDPEPYNEQFF	TGTGCCAGCAGTGAACGTACAGACCCTGAACCCTACAATGAGCAGTTCTTC
.	.	TRBV3-1/TRBV3-2	TRBJ2-2	CASSQEGGTGELFF	TGTGCCAGCAGCCAAGAGGGGGGTACCGGGGAGCTGTTTTTT
TRBD2	once	TRBV5-1	TRBJ2-7	CASSLRTSSYEQYF	TGCGCCAGCAGCTTACGGACTAGCAGCTACGAGCAGTACTTC
TRBD2	.	TRBV19	TRBJ2-1	CASSIQTSAHEQFF	TGTGCCAGTAGTATACAGACTAGCGCCCATGAGCAGTTCTTC
.	.	TRBV4-1	TRBJ1-2	CASSQDAGGFGGYTF	TGCGCCAGCAGCCAAGATGCGGGGGGATTTGGCGGCTACACCTTC
.	.	TRBV28	TRBJ1-2	CASSPPQGNYGYTF	TGTGCCAGCAGTCCCCCCCAGGGTAACTATGGCTACACCTTC
.	.	TRBV18	TRBJ2-7	CASSPPGFGNSYEQYF	TGTGCCAGCTCACCACCAGGGTTCGGGAACTCCTACGAGCAGTACTTC
TRBD2	.	TRBV2	TRBJ2-1	CASRPSGTNNEQFF	TGTGCCAGCAGGCCTAGCGGGACAAACAATGAGCAGTTCTTC
TRBD2	many	TRBV9	TRBJ2-7	CASSVGGWEREGEQYF	TGTGCCAGCAGCGTAGGAGGCTGGGAGCGGGAGGGCGAGCAGTACTTC
.	.	TRBV7-3	TRBJ1-1	CASSTQGNTEAFF	TGTGCCAGCAGCACACAGGGGAACACTGAAGCTTTCTTT
.	.	TRBV28	TRBJ2-3	CASRTSTGGGTDTQYF	TGTGCCAGCAGGACCAGTACAGGGGGGGGCACAGATACGCAGTATTTT
.	.	TRBV3-1/TRBV3-2	TRBJ1-2	CASSPTGLIDGYTF	TGTGCCAGCAGCCCAACAGGGCTAATTGATGGCTACACCTTC
.	.	TRBV19	TRBJ2-6	CASSILGTASGANVLTF	TGTGCCAGTAGTATTTTGGGGACTGCCTCTGGGGCCAACGTCCTGACTTTC
.	.	TRBV28	TRBJ2-1	CASSSYNEQFF	TGTGCCAGCAGTTCTTACAATGAGCAGTTCTTC
TRBD2	.	TRBV11-3	TRBJ2-7	CASSFFSGLAGARSYEQYF	TGTGCCAGCAGCTTCTTTTCGGGACTAGCGGGAGCACGCTCCTACGAGCAGTACTTC
TRBD2	.	TRBV10-1	TRBJ2-2	CASSASGLNTGELFF	TGCGCCAGCAGTGCTAGCGGGCTGAACACCGGGGAGCTGTTTTTT
.	.	TRBV7-8	TRBJ1-2	CASSLEYVPQVLGVGYTF	TGTGCCAGCAGCTTAGAATACGTTCCCCAGGTTTTAGGCGTCGGCTACACCTTC
TRBD2	once	TRBV5-1	TRBJ2-7	CASRPTSGPSYEQYF	TGCGCCAGCAGGCCAACTAGCGGACCCTCCTACGAGCAGTACTTC
.	.	TRBV7-6	TRBJ2-1	CASSSDRDFSYNEQFF	TGTGCCAGCAGCTCCGACCGGGACTTCTCCTACAATGAGCAGTTCTTC
.	few	TRBV30	TRBJ1-5	CAWSVSGDRNQPQHF	TGTGCCTGGAGTGTATCCGGGGATCGGAATCAGCCCCAGCATTTT
.	.	TRBV18	TRBJ1-1	CASSPPLTNTEAFF	TGTGCCAGCTCACCTCCCCTAACGAACACTGAAGCTTTCTTT
TRBD1	.	TRBV28	TRBJ2-5	CASRTAGQGGETQYF	TGTGCCAGCAGGACTGCCGGACAGGGTGGAGAGACCCAGTACTTC
.	.	TRBV29-1	TRBJ1-1	CSVEDGGNTEAFF	TGCAGCGTTGAAGACGGAGGGAACACTGAAGCTTTCTTT
TRBD1	once	TRBV11-2	TRBJ1-2	CASSLGGDRENGYTF	TGTGCCAGCAGCTTAGGAGGGGACAGGGAGAATGGCTACACCTTC
TRBD2	.	TRBV2	TRBJ2-1	CASSQPGLGQFNEQFF	TGTGCCAGCAGTCAACCGGGACTAGGTCAATTCAATGAGCAGTTCTTC
TRBD1	.	TRBV3-1/TRBV3-2	TRBJ2-1	CASTWRFRGEQFF	TGTGCCAGTACGTGGCGGTTCAGGGGGGAGCAGTTCTTC
TRBD2	.	TRBV10-3	TRBJ2-7	CATHGGDREQYF	TGTGCCACCCATGGGGGGGACCGCGAGCAGTACTTC
.	.	TRBV10-3	TRBJ1-2	CAISPTEHYGYTF	TGTGCCATCAGTCCAACAGAGCACTATGGCTACACCTTC
.	.	TRBV6-5	TRBJ1-3	CASSPDWGVGNTIYF	TGTGCCAGCAGTCCGGATTGGGGGGTTGGAAACACCATATATTTT
TRBD1	.	TRBV19	TRBJ1-5	CATSGGGNQPQHF	TGTGCCACCTCAGGGGGCGGCAATCAGCCCCAGCATTTT
TRBD2	.	TRBV5-1	TRBJ2-5	CASSLEPRGGAETQYF	TGCGCCAGCAGCTTGGAGCCCCGGGGGGGGGCGGAGACCCAGTACTTC
TRBD1	.	TRBV6-5	TRBJ2-1	CASRTGLGYHNEQFF	TGTGCCAGCAGGACAGGGCTAGGGTACCACAATGAGCAGTTCTTC